This T cell receptor (beta chain) originates from a study of read filtering for tumor transcriptome and immune sequencing. Findings and limits, study-wide: IR-seq captured clonotypes deeper and more reliably than RNA-seq.

This clonotype was seen at least ten times. Its antigen is undetermined. Molecular barcoded adaptors covering alpha/delta and beta/gamma chains were used on about 0.4 ug RNA. TCRdb re-called the reads through MiXCR, storing one row per CDR3 protein. This table has roughly 60,000 distinct CDR3 sequences, roughly 20% appearing once. The CDR3 is 15 residues long. Germline V gives CDR1 SQVTM, CDR2 ANQGSEA. The V and J ends lost 6 bases and 0 bases respectively, with 15 bases between them. The sequence was obtained from a donor at least 40 years old with multiple myeloma. J is TRBJ2-1 and V is TRBV29-1; D possibly corresponds to TRBD1 (6 bases). Sequences were obtained from a population of CD138-negative cells sorted from bone marrow. The CDR3, as DNA: TGCAGCGTACCGGGACAATCGAGCTCCTACAATGAGCAGTTCTTC. Amino acid sequence: CSVPGQSSSYNEQFF.